This TCR beta chain appears in the sequencing data of a study of Graves' ophthalmopathy and Graves' hyperthyroidism. Findings of the study overall: Among thyroid clonotypes expanded above 0.001 frequency, most also appeared in blood.

All donors with ophthalmopathy were recorded as having moderate-to-severe activity, CAS ≥3, NOSPECS ≥4 and a duration under 3 months. A word on this clonotype: Its matching antigen is unknown.

V lost 7 bases and J lost 5, with 33 bases in between. Per the germline V gene, CDR1 is SGHAT and CDR2 is FQDESV (reference sequence). CDR3 length: 19 residues. RNA transcripts served as template for amplifying TCR beta CDR3 sequences. Following a first-round RT-PCR that used HTBI primers, a second-round multiplex PCR was carried out. TCRdb reprocessed the multiplex PCR reads with MiXCR, giving one entry per CDR3 protein. Of some 390,000 distinct CDR3 sequences in the sample, 15% to 20% are singletons; the top ten hold about 1.6%. J is TRBJ2-7 and V is TRBV11-1; D tentatively fits TRBD1 or TRBD2 (5 bases each). The clonotype was recovered from a woman aged 18-29 years with Graves' ophthalmopathy. Input material: peripheral blood. CDR3 nucleotides: TGTGCCAGCACCTCTACTCCCGGAGAGCGAACCGAGGGGCCGCACGAGCAGTACTTC. Amino acids: CASTSTPGERTEGPHEQYF.